Below are 18 T cell receptor beta chains sequenced from a single sample in a study of molecular identifiers for immune sequencing clone quantification. MiXCR, run by TCRdb on the PCR reads, gives a single entry per CDR3 protein. The data contain approximately 550,000 distinct CDR3 sequences, 20% to 25% of them seen just once; the ten biggest clones take up more than 0.8%. Source material: naive CD8+ T cells from blood, with Jurkat cell RNA spiked in. Indicated subset: FACS-sorted CD8+CD4-CCR7+CD45RA+ naive T cells. These receptors all stem from a human donor in good health. Some libraries in this study had Jurkat cell RNA spiked in.

The V call is TRBV7-3, the J call TRBJ1-1; D not certain. CDR3 length: 13 amino acids. Germline CDR1 SGHTA, CDR2 FQGTGA. V was trimmed by 4 bases and J by 1 base, leaving 7 bases between them. The CDR3 here is CASSYLQNTEAFF. Here the CDR3 DNA reads TGTGCCAGCAGCTACCTGCAGAACACTGAAGCTTTCTTT.

With regard to this clonotype: A much larger clone lies a single base off, so this may be a read error. This CDR3 is CASTLMSTGELFF. The CDR3 nucleotides read TGTGCCAGCACCCTAATGAGCACCGGGGAGCTGTTTTTT. V gene TRBV6-2 or TRBV6-3 combines with J gene TRBJ2-2; D not resolved. Between the trimmed V and J ends, which lost 7 bases and 4 bases, there was a span of 10 bases. CDR3 length: 13 amino acids. CDR1 MNHEY and CDR2 SVGEGT come from the germline V gene.

There are a few counts of this clonotype. This rearrangement joins TRBV5-1 to TRBJ2-3; 8 bases match TRBD2. The CDR3 length is 17 residues. CDR1 SGHRS and CDR2 YFSETQ come from the germline V gene. The V gene end was trimmed by 6 bases and the J gene end by 4 bases; junction bases not matched to a gene: 16. The CDR3 nucleotides read TGCGCCAGCAAACTAACATACGGGACTAGTTTGTCAGATACGCAGTATTTT. Its protein is CASKLTYGTSLSDTQYF.

The chain combines TRBV24-1 with TRBJ2-2; D uncertain. Trimming pared 5 bases from V and 6 bases from J, leaving 9 bases between. This CDR3 spans 13 amino acids. Germline CDR1 KGHDR, CDR2 SFDVKD. The CDR3 is CATSGRSSGELFF. CDR3 DNA: TGTGCCACCAGTGGAAGGAGTTCCGGGGAGCTGTTTTTT.

V gene TRBV20-1 combines with J gene TRBJ1-2; D might be TRBD1 (5 bases). This CDR3 contains 13 residues. CDR1 is DFQATT, CDR2 SNEGSKA, per germline (reference sequence). V was shortened by 6 bases and J by 3 bases, with 14 bases between the two germline ends. CDR3 residues: CSAYRNDDYGYTF. CDR3 coding DNA: TGCAGTGCCTACAGGAACGACGACTATGGCTACACCTTC.

A word on this clonotype: A read error may explain this, as a much larger clone is one base away. V gene TRBV6-5 combines with J gene TRBJ2-5; D possibly corresponds to TRBD2 (6 bases). This CDR3 has 14 residues. Germline V gene lookup returns CDR1 MNHEY and CDR2 SVGAGI. The CDR3 spells CASSYSAGRETQCF. The CDR3 bases are TGTGCCAGCAGTTACTCTGCGGGGCGAGAGACCCAGTGCTTC.

This chain uses TRBV11-3 with TRBJ2-1; D is uncertain. The CDR3 has 15 residues. Trimming left V 5 bases short and J 4 bases short, with 15 bases between. Germline lookup yields CDR1 SGHNT and CDR2 YENEEA. CDR3 loop: CASSARHGVYNEQFF. The CDR3 coding sequence is TGTGCCAGCAGCGCCAGGCATGGGGTATACAATGAGCAGTTCTTC.

Remarks on this clonotype: A much larger clone differs from this one at a single base, so this may be a read error. The chain joins TRBV30 to TRBJ1-1; perhaps TRBD1 as D (5 bases). Germline V gives CDR1 GTSNPN, CDR2 SVGIG (reference sequence). This CDR3 contains 14 residues. CDR3 residues: CVWSPPDRNTEAFF. In DNA, the CDR3 is TGTGTCTGGAGTCCTCCCGACAGGAACACTGAAGCTTTCTTT.

This clonotype was counted ten times or more. J is TRBJ2-5 and V is TRBV4-3, with D hard to call. Trimming cost V 0 bases and J 4 bases, with 9 bases left between them. Germline assignment: CDR1 LGHNA and CDR2 YSLEER. The CDR3 has 14 residues. The CDR3 coding sequence is TGCGCCAGCAGCCAAGATCTTCTAGGAGAGACCCAGTACTTC. It codes for CASSQDLLGETQYF.

In its sample, this clonotype was seen many times. The gene calls are TRBV7-9 and TRBJ2-5, with 7 bases lining up with TRBD1. This CDR3 has 14 amino acids. Germline CDR1 reads SEHNR; CDR2 reads FQNEAQ (reference sequence). V was pared by 0 bases and J by 3 bases, with 1 base of the junction left unmatched. CDR3 nucleotide sequence: TGTGCCAGCAGCTTAGCTGGACAGGAAGAGACCCAGTACTTC. This sequence encodes CASSLAGQEETQYF.

This chain joins TRBV6-6 and TRBJ2-7; D perhaps matches TRBD1 (6 bases). The germline V gene has CDR1 MNHNY and CDR2 SVGAGI (reference sequence). The CDR3 loop spans 14 amino acids. V lost 6 bases and J 3 bases, leaving 15 bases between the germline ends. CDR3 loop: CASSSGVESYEQYF. In DNA, the CDR3 is TGTGCCAGCAGCTCAGGGGTAGAAAGCTACGAGCAGTACTTC.

There are a few counts of this clonotype. The rearrangement uses TRBV28 and TRBJ2-5; TRBD2 agrees at 7 bases. Losses at the gene ends were 4 bases for V and 3 bases for J; bases not matched to a gene: 20. The CDR3 spans 19 residues. Germline lookup yields CDR1 MDHEN and CDR2 SYDVKM. The CDR3 sequence: CASSSTPRLSGYVEETQYF. CDR3 in DNA: TGTGCCAGCAGTTCCACCCCCCGACTTAGCGGGTACGTTGAAGAGACCCAGTACTTC. Looking up the rest from reference TRBV28 and TRBJ2-5 gives the full variable domain: DVKVTQSSRYLVKRTGEKVFLECVQDMDHENMFWYRQDPGLGLRLIYFSYDVKMKEKGDIPEGYSVSREKKERFSLILESASTNQTSMYLCASSSTPRLSGYVEETQYFGPGTRLLVL.

This clonotype came up a few times. The gene calls are TRBV6-2 or TRBV6-3 and TRBJ1-5, with 7 bases lining up with TRBD1. J gave up 6 bases and V 5 bases, and 7 bases lay outside the gene matches. Germline values: CDR1 MNHEY, CDR2 SVGEGT. The CDR3 consists of 14 residues. As DNA, the CDR3 is TGTGCCAGCAGTCACCTAGGGGGCTCTCAGCCCCAGCATTTT. It specifies CASSHLGGSQPQHF.

In its sample, this clonotype was seen many times. The chain couples TRBV10-3 to TRBJ2-3; D call uncertain. Trimming took 4 bases from V and 5 from J, leaving 13 bases between them. The CDR3 covers 14 residues. Germline V lookup: CDR1 ENHRY, CDR2 SYGVKD. CDR3 in amino acids: CAISASDPGDTQYF. The CDR3 DNA sequence: TGTGCCATCAGTGCTTCAGACCCTGGAGATACGCAGTATTTT.

Only a few counts were recorded for this clonotype. This chain joins TRBV28 and TRBJ2-7, with 11 positions matching TRBD1. The V gene end was trimmed by 6 bases and the J gene end by 5 bases; junction bases not matched to a gene: 3. Germline CDR1 reads MDHEN; CDR2 reads SYDVKM. The CDR3 extends over 13 amino acids. CDR3 in DNA: TGTGCCAGCAGGGGGACAGGGGGGAACGAGCAGTACTTC. Encoded protein: CASRGTGGNEQYF.

This clonotype was detected ten times or more. The chain joins TRBV12-3 or TRBV12-4 to TRBJ2-7; TRBD1 matches at 10 bases. V shed 1 base and J 2 bases; nucleotides not matched to a gene: 2. The CDR3 runs to 15 residues. The DNA for the CDR3 is TGTGCCAGCAGTTTAGGCGGGACAGGGGCCTACGAGCAGTACTTC. Protein product: CASSLGGTGAYEQYF.

The chain has TRBV5-6 and TRBJ2-3, with D perhaps TRBD1 or TRBD2 (5 bases each). The CDR3 runs 15 residues. The V gene lost 5 bases and the J gene lost 2 bases, with 15 bases spanning the gap. Germline CDR1 reads SGHDT; CDR2 reads YYEEEE. The DNA for the CDR3 is TGTGCCAGCAGGCAGCCGGGACGGATCACAGATACGCAGTATTTT. Amino acids: CASRQPGRITDTQYF.

This clonotype appeared many times. This chain links TRBV5-1 with TRBJ1-2; D is unclear. V lost 4 bases and J 4 bases, leaving 11 bases between the germline ends. This CDR3 is 13 amino acids long. Looked up from germline, CDR1 is SGHRS and CDR2 is YFSETQ. The CDR3 spells CASSQQNPYGYTF. In DNA form, the CDR3 reads TGCGCCAGCAGCCAACAGAATCCCTATGGCTACACCTTC. Together with reference TRBV5-1 and TRBJ1-2, the CDR3 gives the full variable domain: KAGVTQTPRYLIKTRGQQVTLSCSPISGHRSVSWYQQTPGQGLQFLFEYFSETQRNKGNFPGRFSGRQFSNSRSEMNVSTLELGDSALYLCASSQQNPYGYTFGSGTRLTVV.